The next 20 T cell receptor beta chains were all read from a single sample in a study of cytomegalovirus exposure and HLA in healthy donors (dated 2017 in TCRdb). Receptors were amplified or captured by the immunoSEQ multiplex PCR assay. For the multiplex PCR, a mixture combining 60 forward primers for TCR Vbeta segments and 13 reverse primers for TCR Jbeta segments was used. In its TCRdb copy, this immuneACCESS table keeps in-frame sequences only and misses some clones. Where compared with another copy, unresolved V genes explain less than half of these, and the others have no known cause. This sample lists about 80,000 clones; roughly 80% were detected once. Approximately 3.2% of the sample goes to the ten largest clones. The sample taken for sequencing was PBMCs. These receptors came from a man aged 45-65 years in good health and CMV-seronegative.

This chain uses TRBV5-4 with TRBJ2-1; 11 bases line up with TRBD1. J gave up 9 bases and V 2 bases, and 10 bases lay outside the gene matches. The germline V gene has CDR1 SGHNT and CDR2 YYREEE (reference sequence). This CDR3 contains 16 residues. The CDR3 sequence: CASSFPGQGGASEQFF. In DNA form, the CDR3 reads TGTGCCAGCAGCTTTCCGGGACAGGGGGGGGCTTCTGAGCAGTTCTTC.

V and J are TRBV7-9 and TRBJ2-6; 8 bases match TRBD2. This CDR3 has 17 amino acids. CDR1 is SEHNR and CDR2 is FQNEAQ in the germline V gene (reference sequence). J lost 0 bases, V lost 7 bases, and 8 bases had no gene match. CDR3 protein: CASTSAGGFSGANVLTF. CDR3 nucleotides: TGTGCCAGCACCTCGGCGGGGGGCTTCTCTGGGGCCAACGTCCTGACTTTC.

The chain is built from TRBV6-5 and TRBJ2-1; possibly TRBD1 for D (6 bases). This CDR3 comprises 14 residues. Looked up from germline, CDR1 is MNHEY and CDR2 is SVGAGI. Deletions cut 6 bases from V and 4 bases from J, with 13 bases between. CDR3 nucleotides: TGTGCCAGCAGCCAGAACGGACAGTACAATGAGCAGTTCTTC. Amino acids: CASSQNGQYNEQFF.

This rearrangement joins TRBV6-4 to TRBJ1-2, with TRBD1 matching 7 bases. CDR1 and CDR2 (germline): MRHNA, SNTAGT. Losses at the gene ends were 5 bases for V and 6 bases for J; bases not matched to a gene: 6. The CDR3 consists of 13 residues. CDR3 DNA: TGTGCCAGCAGTAATACAGGGGTTGATGGCTACACCTTC. It codes for CASSNTGVDGYTF.

A single count supports this clone. V is TRBV4-1 and J is TRBJ2-5; 11 nucleotides agree with TRBD2. This CDR3 spans 16 amino acids. The V gene's germline CDR1 is MGHRA and CDR2 YSYEKL. The J segment lost 5 bases and the V segment lost 1 base, leaving 6 bases of the junction unmatched. In DNA form, the CDR3 reads TGCGCCAGCAGCCAAGCGGTAGCGGGGGGGCCGGAGACCCAGTACTTC. Translating it yields CASSQAVAGGPETQYF.

The chain carries TRBV18 and TRBJ2-5; weak D call: TRBD1 (5 bases). The J call may be mistaken, given a closer DNA end match to TRBJ2-7. Germline CDR1 and CDR2: KGHSH and LQKENI. The CDR3 runs 14 residues. In nucleotides, the CDR3 is TGTGCCAGCTCATCACAACAGGAGACCTACGAGCAGTACTTC. Translated, it gives CASSSQQETYEQYF.

V and J are TRBV7-2 and TRBJ2-2; no clear D gene. The CDR3 has 13 amino acids. V was shortened by 5 bases and J by 9 bases, with 13 bases between the two germline ends. The germline CDR1 and CDR2 sequences are SGHTA and FQGNSA. The CDR3 coding sequence is TGTGCCAGCAGCCCCGAAGTAGACAGGGAGCTGTTTTTT. Translating gives CASSPEVDRELFF.

This clone was picked up a small number of times. V is TRBV7-2 and J is TRBJ1-2; D unclear. CDR1 SGHTA and CDR2 FQGNSA come from the germline V gene. CDR3 length equals 13 residues. V lost 6 bases to trimming and J lost 8 bases, with 16 bases between them. The CDR3 loop is CASRPSAGLGYTF. The CDR3 region has the DNA TGTGCCAGCAGACCAAGTGCCGGACTCGGCTACACCTTC.

The chain joins TRBV19 to TRBJ1-2; D is ambiguous. This CDR3 has 14 residues. Per germline, CDR1 LNHDA and CDR2 SQIVND (reference sequence). V gave up 2 bases and J gave up 1 base, with 8 bases separating them. The CDR3 protein is CASSIYSDNYGYTF. CDR3 coding DNA: TGTGCCAGTAGTATATATAGCGATAACTATGGCTACACCTTC. The full variable domain, rest sourced from reference TRBV19 and TRBJ1-2, is DGGITQSPKYLFRKEGQNVTLSCEQNLNHDAMYWYRQDPGQGLRLIYYSQIVNDFQKGDIAEGYSVSREKKESFPLTVTSAQKNPTAFYLCASSIYSDNYGYTFGSGTRLTVV.

The chain is built from TRBV19 and TRBJ1-6; perhaps TRBD1 as D (5 bases). Germline CDR1 and CDR2: LNHDA and SQIVND (reference sequence). This CDR3 spans 15 amino acids. V lost 6 bases, J lost 7 bases, and 16 bases lay in between. The CDR3 DNA follows: TGTGCCAGTAGCCCCCTGTGGGGGGGGAATTCACCCCTCCACTTT. Its protein product is CASSPLWGGNSPLHF.

The chain couples TRBV5-1 to TRBJ2-3; D possibly corresponds to TRBD2 (6 bases). V was shortened by 3 bases and J by 6 bases, with 20 bases between the two germline ends. The CDR3 covers 16 residues. CDR1 and CDR2 (germline): SGHRS, YFSETQ. CDR3 sequence (DNA): TGCGCCAGCAGCTGGGGGACTGCGGGAATACGGGATACGCAGTATTTT. It encodes CASSWGTAGIRDTQYF.

Of note for this clone: The germline gene is not matched at one end of the junction; a read error may be the cause. The rearrangement links TRBV7-9 to TRBJ2-5; possibly TRBD1 for D (6 bases). CDR1 and CDR2 from the germline V gene are SEHNR and FQNEAQ (reference sequence). This CDR3 contains 14 residues. The CDR3 reads CSSSFVGGRETQYF. CDR3 DNA: TGTTCCAGCAGTTTCGTAGGGGGACGGGAGACCCAGTACTTC.

This clone occurred a few times. This chain uses TRBV28 with TRBJ1-1, with D perhaps TRBD1 (5 bases). V was pared by 2 bases and J by 2 bases, with 9 bases between. Germline-derived CDR1 and CDR2 are MDHEN and SYDVKM. This CDR3 comprises 14 residues. CDR3 sequence: CASSLPGRNTEAFF. The CDR3 region has the DNA TGTGCCAGCAGTTTACCAGGGCGTAACACTGAAGCTTTCTTT.

This clone was found a few times. This chain uses TRBV6-5 with TRBJ1-3; perhaps TRBD1 as D (5 bases). This CDR3 region has 14 residues. V was pared by 3 bases and J by 1 base, with 7 bases between. Germline loops: CDR1 MNHEY, CDR2 SVGAGI. The CDR3 coding sequence is TGTGCCAGCAGTTATGACAGTTCTGGAAACACCATATATTTT. Its translation: CASSYDSSGNTIYF.

This chain links TRBV2 with TRBJ1-6; 7 bases are shared with TRBD1. The CDR3 is 15 amino acids. CDR1 and CDR2 from the germline V gene are SNHLY and FYNNEI. V shed 3 bases and J 7 bases; nucleotides not matched to a gene: 6. CDR3 loop: CASSESGQANSPLHF. In DNA, the CDR3 is TGTGCCAGCAGTGAGTCAGGACAGGCCAATTCACCCCTCCACTTT.

The chain links TRBV28 to TRBJ1-3; 7 bases agree with TRBD1. Germline assignment: CDR1 MDHEN and CDR2 SYDVKM. The CDR3 loop spans 14 amino acids. The ends lost 7 bases at V and 2 bases at J; junction bases unmatched: 5. The CDR3: CASINRGAGNTIYF. CDR3 coding DNA: TGTGCCAGCATAAACAGGGGTGCTGGAAACACCATATATTTT.

The chain couples TRBV15 to TRBJ2-7; D is undetermined. Trimming removed 1 base at V and 6 bases at J, with 16 bases between. In germline, CDR1 is LNHNV, CDR2 YYDKDF (reference sequence). This CDR3 is built from 15 residues. The CDR3 spells CATSRVHPTSFEQYF. The CDR3 DNA sequence: TGTGCCACCAGCAGAGTTCATCCTACGTCGTTCGAGCAGTACTTC.

The chain employs TRBV5-6 and TRBJ1-6, with 10 bases identical to TRBD1. The CDR3 is 16 amino acids. The germline V gene encodes CDR1 SGHDT and CDR2 YYEEEE. The ends lost 0 bases at V and 9 bases at J; junction bases unmatched: 6. The CDR3 coding sequence is TGTGCCAGCAGCTTGGGGACCGGGACAGGGGCTTCACCCCTCCACTTT. This translates into CASSLGTGTGASPLHF.

V and J are TRBV21-1 and TRBJ2-7; TRBD2, the table's D call, lacks a check against the DNA. TRBV21-1 is a pseudogene segment. The CDR3 spans 12 residues. This CDR3 reads CAHQRGGYEQYF. As DNA, the CDR3 is TGTGCTCACCAGCGGGGGGGTTACGAGCAGTACTTC.

V usage is TRBV19 and J usage is TRBJ1-3, with unresolved D. CDR1 and CDR2 from the germline V gene are LNHDA and SQIVND (reference sequence). CDR3 length equals 12 residues. V was cut by 9 bases and J by 0 bases, with 6 bases left in between. CDR3 DNA sequence: TGTGCCAGCGTTAGCTCTGGAAACACCATATATTTT. This sequence encodes CASVSSGNTIYF.